This T cell receptor (beta chain) is drawn from a study of neurological immune-mediated disorders. A total of 2 million PBMCs stored at -80 degrees C provided the unsorted libraries. Germline lookup yields CDR1 SGHTA and CDR2 FQGNSA. J gave up 5 bases and V 5 bases, and 5 bases lay outside the gene matches. This CDR3 comprises 15 residues. This clonotype was seen at least ten times. Its antigen is unknown. General study findings and limits: HTLV-1-associated myelopathy had the most TCR clonal expansion, while multiple sclerosis had the least, a level that fell below healthy controls.

TCRdb called the 5' RACE reads again in MiXCR, with one record for every CDR3 protein. Among around 130,000 distinct CDR3 sequences listed, approximately 3.2% were seen once. Sequenced: PBMCs. The receptor comes from a woman younger than 45 with multiple sclerosis. The V and J genes are TRBV7-2 and TRBJ2-1; TRBD2 agrees at 11 bases. In nucleotides, the CDR3 is TGTGCCAGCAGCACCGGGACTAGCGGTAACAATGAGCAGTTCTTC. This translates into CASSTGTSGNNEQFF.